In its sample, the clone carrying this T cell receptor (beta chain) was seen many times. These data belong to a study of human T cells and chemical hapten exposure. Study context: Weekly administration of diphenylcyclopropenone to the scalp of patients continued throughout the roughly 25-week study.

This CDR3 contains 15 residues. The V gene's germline CDR1 is MNHEY and CDR2 SMNVEV (reference sequence). Trimming removed 4 bases at V and 4 bases at J, with 13 bases between. Time point denoted: pre-sensitization, week 0. Specified treatment: therapeutic diphenylcyclopropenone sensitization with weekly scalp DPC. RNA extraction used unfractionated whole blood as the source of total RNA. In the library, unique molecular identifiers were attached to individual cDNA molecules. TCRdb re-called the RACE reads with MiXCR, one entry per CDR3 protein. The repertoire holds a few hundred thousand distinct CDR3 sequences, with 5% to 6.5% as singletons.

The TCR comes from a woman between 18 and 29 years old with alopecia areata. Some clones in this sample may be carry-over from other donors' samples. Material: whole blood, obtained in connection with sensitization to the hapten diphenylcyclopropenone (DPC). This sequence joins TRBV27 and TRBJ1-4; maybe TRBD1 (6 bases). The CDR3 nucleotides read TGTGCCAGCAGTTCCGGGGGCCGCGTTAATGAAAAACTGTTTTTT. This translates into CASSSGGRVNEKLFF.